This TCR beta chain was captured in a study of CD8 T cells in ankylosing spondylitis (dated by TCRdb to about 2017). Regarding the study in general: T cell receptor beta repertoires were profiled in healthy donors and ankylosing spondylitis patients so that disease-linked TCR variants could be found. The whole study cohort included over a hundred healthy donors and over 20 ankylosing spondylitis patients. Peripheral blood was sampled, and synovial fluid was also collected from ankylosing spondylitis patients.

Paper-wide results and their limitations: Some TCR beta motif variants had previously been reported in synovial fluid and blood of reactive arthritis patients, which suggested common disease-initiation mechanisms. The disease-linked clones were reported as significantly enriched in matched synovial fluid samples from ankylosing spondylitis patients. The disease-linked clones showed a CD8+ phenotype and occurred at relatively low frequencies in peripheral blood. A TCR beta motif made up of several highly homologous amino acid variants appeared to be characteristic of blood from ankylosing spondylitis patients.

Instrument used: Illumina HiSeq 2500. TCR beta libraries were prepared by quantitative 5'-RACE with molecular barcodes. In the original analysis: A new computational method based on a probabilistic model of VDJ rearrangement was used to identify disease-linked TCR variants. The public reads were quality trimmed at Q25 with fastp and then assembled into clones with MiXCR by TCRdb, keeping productive beta chains. One record per CDR3 amino acid sequence lists the most common genes and DNA. For this entry, the V and J calls and clone size follow TCRdb and not the study's own pipeline. The sample includes about 420,000 distinct CDR3 sequences, with more than 20% observed a single time. About 17% of the sample is in the top ten clones. Concerning this clonotype: Its cognate antigen has yet to be identified. The input lacks base qualities; no much larger clone sits a single base away.

The CDR3 measures 14 amino acids from cysteine to phenylalanine. Solely the CDR3 DNA is kept, with 42 bases framed from the first base. Trimming at the junction amounts to 3 bases on V and 0 bases on J, and the germline ends lie 8 bases apart. The specimen was blood, either unsorted or a sorted T cell fraction (not recorded which). This sequence originates from a male donor with ankylosing spondylitis. Recombination connected TRBV12-3 or TRBV12-4 to TRBJ1-1, with the D gene not clear enough to name. The CDR3 here reads CASSFSGLNTEAFF. The DNA is as follows: TGTGCCAGCAGTTTCTCAGGACTGAACACTGAAGCTTTCTTT.